These 18 T cell receptor beta chains originate from one sample sequenced in a study of graft-versus-host responses after intestinal transplantation. Their cognate antigens are unknown. Here immunoSEQ multiplex PCR was the method, and the copy in TCRdb shows in-frame clones only, minus some. The sample yields 85,000 to 90,000 clones, roughly 92% seen once. The sequencing here drew on unstimulated CD4+ T cells sorted from spleen or lymph node cells, taken before intestinal transplant. The receptors shown here come from a human donor who received an intestinal transplant.

The V call is TRBV19, the J call TRBJ2-1; 8 nucleotides line up with TRBD2. With V trimmed by 8 bases and J by 4 bases, 7 bases remained unmatched. The CDR3 length is 14 residues. Per the germline V gene, CDR1 is LNHDA and CDR2 is SQIVND (reference sequence). DNA of the CDR3: TGTGCCAGTGTCGCGGGAGGCGGGTACAATGAGCAGTTCTTC. This codes for CASVAGGGYNEQFF.

The chain links TRBV6-6 to TRBJ1-3; maybe TRBD1 (5 bases). Germline V gene lookup returns CDR1 MNHNY and CDR2 SVGAGI (reference sequence). With 6 bases removed from V and 4 bases from J, the gap between germline ends came to 16 bases. CDR3 length: 15 residues. The CDR3 spells CASSPMGQGGNTIYF. In DNA form, the CDR3 reads TGTGCCAGCAGCCCAATGGGGCAGGGCGGAAACACCATATATTTT.

The rearrangement links TRBV5-4 to TRBJ2-7; the D gene is possibly TRBD2 (5 bases). Trimming took 2 bases from V and 3 from J, leaving 21 bases between them. CDR1 is SGHNT and CDR2 is YYREEE in the germline V gene (reference sequence). CDR3 length equals 17 residues. CDR3 in DNA: TGTGCCAGCAGCTTCCGTGTTGGGCCTAGTAGCGTCTACGAGCAGTACTTC. It codes for CASSFRVGPSSVYEQYF.

The V gene is TRBV7-9, the J gene TRBJ2-7; TRBD2 matches 8 bases. Germline V CDR1 and CDR2: SEHNR, FQNEAQ (reference sequence). After removal of 0 bases from V and 5 bases from J, the junction contained 9 bases not matched to a gene. The CDR3 is made up of 16 amino acids. CDR3 DNA sequence: TGTGCCAGCAGCTTAGCCCCGGGACTAGAAAGTAACGAGCAGTACTTC. It specifies CASSLAPGLESNEQYF.

The CDR3 bases are TGTGCCAGCAGCTTAGGGGGTAGCTATGGCTACACCTTC. Its protein is CASSLGGSYGYTF. The chain recombines TRBV13 with TRBJ1-2; D uncertain. In germline, CDR1 is PRHDT, CDR2 FYEKMQ (reference sequence). The germline V and J ends were trimmed by 0 bases and 4 bases, with 6 bases remaining between them. This CDR3 has 13 amino acids.

About this clone itself: This specimen includes other DNA sequences encoding the same CDR3. The rearrangement uses TRBV2 and TRBJ2-4; 9 positions match TRBD1. Germline V CDR1 and CDR2: SNHLY, FYNNEI. This CDR3 has 15 residues. With 10 bases clipped from V and 1 base from J, the junction kept 8 bases outside the gene matches. CDR3 sequence reads: CANGQGMAAKNIQYF. The CDR3 coding sequence is TGTGCCAACGGACAGGGGATGGCGGCCAAAAACATTCAGTACTTC.

The chain uses TRBV11-3 and TRBJ1-2; D is possibly TRBD1 (5 bases). Germline lookup yields CDR1 SGHNT and CDR2 YENEEA. V lost 8 bases and J lost 5, with 27 bases in between. This CDR3 is 17 amino acids long. The CDR3 coding sequence is TGTGCCAGCCTTGAGGGCCACGGGACTCAACGTAAGTATGGCTACACCTTC. Translation: CASLEGHGTQRKYGYTF.

The V and J genes are TRBV25-1 and TRBJ1-6; D is unclear. Trimming removed 4 bases from V and 0 bases from J, with 10 bases in between. The CDR3 consists of 16 residues. Germline V gene lookup returns CDR1 MGHDK and CDR2 SYGVNS. For the CDR3, the DNA is TGTGCCAGCAGTGCTACAAGGATCTCCTATAATTCACCCCTCCACTTT. Translation: CASSATRISYNSPLHF.

This rearrangement joins TRBV28 to TRBJ1-4; 8 nucleotides match TRBD1. The CDR3 has 15 residues. With V trimmed by 5 bases and J by 8 bases, 10 bases remained unmatched. Germline V gene sequence: CDR1 MDHEN, CDR2 SYDVKM. CDR3: CASSARTGLPEKLFF. For the CDR3, the DNA is TGTGCCAGCAGTGCCCGGACAGGGCTACCAGAAAAACTGTTTTTT.

The CDR3 coding sequence is TGTGCCAGCGTTGAACCTGGATCCTACAATGAGCAGTTCTTC. This translates into CASVEPGSYNEQFF. The rearrangement uses TRBV6-6 and TRBJ2-1, with unresolved D. This CDR3 is built from 14 residues. With 8 bases removed from V and 1 base from J, the gap between germline ends came to 12 bases. CDR1 is MNHNY, CDR2 SVGAGI, per germline (reference sequence).

The V and J genes are TRBV5-6 and TRBJ2-5; D not certain. The germline gives CDR1 SGHDT, CDR2 YYEEEE. The CDR3 runs 16 residues. V dropped 0 bases and J dropped 5 bases, with 17 bases sitting between them. CDR3 amino acids: CASSLGARIPSETQYF. The CDR3 bases are TGTGCCAGCAGCTTGGGGGCTAGGATCCCCTCGGAGACCCAGTACTTC. Using reference TRBV5-6 and TRBJ2-5 for the parts outside the CDR3, the full variable domain is DAGVTQSPTHLIKTRGQQVTLRCSPKSGHDTVSWYQQALGQGPQFIFQYYEEEERQRGNFPDRFSGHQFPNYSSELNVNALLLGDSALYLCASSLGARIPSETQYFGPGTRLLVL.

This clone was recorded only once. J is TRBJ1-1 and V is TRBV14; D might be TRBD1 (6 bases). Germline CDR1 is SGHDN and CDR2 is FVKESK. Between the trimmed V and J ends, which lost 4 bases and 5 bases, there was a span of 20 bases. The CDR3 runs to 16 residues. CDR3 DNA sequence: TGTGCCAGCAGCCGGTGGGGGGCTGGGCGAAAGACTGAAGCTTTCTTT. Translating it yields CASSRWGAGRKTEAFF.

Written as DNA, the CDR3 is TGTGCCAGCGGACTAGCGGGAGTAGATGAGCAGTACTTC. Amino acid sequence: CASGLAGVDEQYF. The genes are TRBV6-1 and TRBJ2-7; 13 bases agree with TRBD2. From germline, CDR1 is MNHNS and CDR2 SASEGT. This CDR3 has 13 amino acids. V was clipped by 8 bases and J by 7 bases; unmatched bases: 5.

V and J are TRBV6-6 and TRBJ1-1; 7 bases are shared with TRBD1. Trimming at V came to 5 bases and at J to 3 bases, leaving 6 bases not matched to a gene. CDR1 is MNHNY and CDR2 is SVGAGI in the germline V gene (reference sequence). This CDR3 contains 14 residues. The DNA of the CDR3 is TGTGCCAGCAGTCCGACAGGGTATGACACTGAAGCTTTCTTT. It translates to CASSPTGYDTEAFF.

DNA for the CDR3: TGTGCCAGCAGCAGCCCCAATGAGCAGTTCTTC. Translating it yields CASSSPNEQFF. V gene TRBV25-1 combines with J gene TRBJ2-1; the D is unclear. Trimming pared 6 bases from V and 6 bases from J, leaving 6 bases between. This CDR3 contains 11 residues. Germline V gene data show CDR1 as MGHDK and CDR2 as SYGVNS.

The count of this clone is one. This chain connects TRBV27 to TRBJ2-7; D may be TRBD2 (6 bases). Germline V lookup: CDR1 MNHEY, CDR2 SMNVEV (reference sequence). The V end was cut by 10 bases, the J end by 3 bases, with 16 bases between. This CDR3 is built from 13 residues. The CDR3 coding sequence is TGTGCCACCGCCAAGGGACTGCGCTACGAGCAGTACTTC. Amino acid sequence: CATAKGLRYEQYF.

The chain combines TRBV29-1 with TRBJ1-5; D not certain. V gave up 4 bases and J gave up 2 bases, with 9 bases separating them. The germline V gene has CDR1 SQVTM and CDR2 ANQGSEA. This CDR3 region has 13 residues. CDR3 in amino acids: CSVVTDGNQPQHF. CDR3 sequence (DNA): TGCAGCGTTGTTACCGACGGCAATCAGCCCCAGCATTTT.

V usage is TRBV30 and J usage is TRBJ1-2; D is unresolved. Deletions cut 2 bases from V and 5 bases from J, with 9 bases between. Germline assignment: CDR1 GTSNPN and CDR2 SVGIG (reference sequence). This CDR3 comprises 12 residues. The CDR3 protein is CAWSPTQYGYTF. The CDR3 DNA sequence: TGTGCCTGGAGTCCAACCCAATATGGCTACACCTTC. The full variable domain, its missing parts supplied by reference TRBV30 and TRBJ1-2, is SQTIHQWPATLVQPVGSPLSLECTVEGTSNPNLYWYRQAAGRGLQLLFYSVGIGQISSEVPQNLSASRPQDRQFILSSKKLLLSDSGFYLCAWSPTQYGYTFGSGTRLTVV.